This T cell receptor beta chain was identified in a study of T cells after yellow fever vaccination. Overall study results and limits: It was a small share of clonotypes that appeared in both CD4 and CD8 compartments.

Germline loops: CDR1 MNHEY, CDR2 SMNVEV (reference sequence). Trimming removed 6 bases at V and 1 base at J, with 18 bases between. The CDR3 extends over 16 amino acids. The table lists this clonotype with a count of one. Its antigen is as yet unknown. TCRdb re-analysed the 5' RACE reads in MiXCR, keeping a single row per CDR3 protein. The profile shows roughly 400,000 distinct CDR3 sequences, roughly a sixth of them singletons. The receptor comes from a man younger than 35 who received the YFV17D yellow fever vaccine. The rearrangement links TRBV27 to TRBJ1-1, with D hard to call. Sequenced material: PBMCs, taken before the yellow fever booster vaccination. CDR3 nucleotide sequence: TGTGCCAGCAGCCGACCTCTTTCGGGGAAGAACACTGAAGCTTTCTTT. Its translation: CASSRPLSGKNTEAFF.